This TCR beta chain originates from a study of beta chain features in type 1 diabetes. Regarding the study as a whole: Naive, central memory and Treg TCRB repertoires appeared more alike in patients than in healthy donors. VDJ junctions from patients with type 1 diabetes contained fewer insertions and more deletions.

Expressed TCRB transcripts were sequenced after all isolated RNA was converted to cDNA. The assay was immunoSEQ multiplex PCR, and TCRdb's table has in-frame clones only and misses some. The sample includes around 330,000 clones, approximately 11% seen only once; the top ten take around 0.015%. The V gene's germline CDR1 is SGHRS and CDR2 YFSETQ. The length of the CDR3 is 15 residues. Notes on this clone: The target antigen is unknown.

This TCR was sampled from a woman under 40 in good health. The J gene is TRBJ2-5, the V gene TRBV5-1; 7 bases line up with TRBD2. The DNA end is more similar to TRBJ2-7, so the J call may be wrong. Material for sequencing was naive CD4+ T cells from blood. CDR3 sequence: CASSSTSGTSYEQYF. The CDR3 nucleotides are TGCGCCAGCAGCTCGACCAGCGGGACGAGCTACGAGCAGTACTTC.